This entry is about one TCR beta chain. Per-sample assaying covered about 10^5 TCR templates. Data came from immunoSEQ multiplex PCR; TCRdb stores just in-frame clones and leaves some out. This sample has tens of thousands of clones, with around 95% found just once. This record comes from a study of siplizumab effects on memory and regulatory T cells. V trimming: 7 bases; J trimming: 12 bases; junction bases outside the gene matches: 6. This CDR3 comprises 12 residues. CDR1 and CDR2 from the germline V gene are MNHEY and SVGAGI. In three donor pairs, unstimulated naive, memory, effector memory and TEMRA subsets were sequenced.

Specimen: naive CD4+ T cells sorted from blood. This sequence originates from a human donor in good health. The chain employs TRBV6-5 and TRBJ2-3; 11 bases agree with TRBD2. The CDR3 spells CASKIAGGSQYF. The CDR3 bases are TGTGCCAGCAAAATAGCGGGGGGGTCTCAGTATTTT.